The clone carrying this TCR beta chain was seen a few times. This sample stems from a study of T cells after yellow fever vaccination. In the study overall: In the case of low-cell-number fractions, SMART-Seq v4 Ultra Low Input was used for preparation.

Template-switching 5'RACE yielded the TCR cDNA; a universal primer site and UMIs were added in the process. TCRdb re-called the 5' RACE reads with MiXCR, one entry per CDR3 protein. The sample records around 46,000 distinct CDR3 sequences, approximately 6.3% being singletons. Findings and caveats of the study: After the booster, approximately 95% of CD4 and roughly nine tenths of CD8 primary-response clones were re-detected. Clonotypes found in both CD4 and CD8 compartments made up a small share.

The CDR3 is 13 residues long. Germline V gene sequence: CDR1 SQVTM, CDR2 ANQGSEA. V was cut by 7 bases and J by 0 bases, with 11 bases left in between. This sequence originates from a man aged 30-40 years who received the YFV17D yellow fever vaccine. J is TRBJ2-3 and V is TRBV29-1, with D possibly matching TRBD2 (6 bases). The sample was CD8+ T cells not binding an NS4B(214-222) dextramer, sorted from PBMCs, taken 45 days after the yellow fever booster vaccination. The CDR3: CSAVAGSTDTQYF. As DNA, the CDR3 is TGCAGCGCTGTGGCGGGAAGCACAGATACGCAGTATTTT.